The present T cell receptor beta chain was sequenced within a study of quantifying T cell responses using KT2 cells. The overall study: cDNA was made from DNase-treated RNA using alpha and beta constant primers.

A single-stranded UMI oligo with SP2 sequence was ligated to cDNA 3' ends. An equimolar mix of RC1.1 and RC1.2 primed the beta chain across TRBC1 and TRBC2. In TCRdb, the UMI-ligation and nested PCR reads were re-called with MiXCR into one record per CDR3 protein. The sample lists 30,000 or so distinct CDR3 sequences; 7.3% were seen once. This clonotype has more than one count but fewer than ten. The sample is PBMC spiked with counted cells of clone KT2. Trimming cost V 4 bases and J 9 bases; bases outside gene matches: 5. CDR3 length: 14 amino acids. CDR1 LNHNV and CDR2 YYDKDF come from the germline V gene (reference sequence).

The source is a human donor. The chain employs TRBV15 and TRBJ1-6; TRBD1 matches 8 bases. Specimen: PBMCs spiked with cells of the T cell clone KT2. In DNA form, the CDR3 reads TGTGCCACCAGCAAGCGGACAGGGAGTTCACCCCTCCACTTT. It translates to CATSKRTGSSPLHF.